This is a list of T cell receptor beta chains from one sample in a study of beta chain features in type 1 diabetes. Some clones are missing from TCRdb's copy, which holds only in-frame ones; the method was immunoSEQ multiplex PCR. The table shows some 370,000 clones, with 9.5% to 10% occurring only once. Sequenced input: central memory CD4+ T cells from blood. All receptors come from a man aged 25 to 40 with type 1 diabetes. CDR3s include the opening cysteine and the closing phenylalanine or tryptophan. The D gene is left open where the match is weak. Clone size is stated in some rows and not others, as once, few, many or a class when expanded.

v_call	d_call	clone_size	j_call	cdr3_nt	cdr3_aa
TRBV7-2	.	.	TRBJ2-2	TGTGCCAGCAGGCCCGGCGGGACAATCACCGGGGAGCTGTTTTTT	CASRPGGTITGELFF
TRBV4-2	.	.	TRBJ2-1	TGTGCCAGCAGCCAAGATACCAGGGGCCTCAATGAGCAGTTCTTC	CASSQDTRGLNEQFF
TRBV25-1	.	.	TRBJ2-3	TGTGCCAGCAGTGATGGGTCGGGAGTAGGAGATACGCAGTATTTT	CASSDGSGVGDTQYF
TRBV6-5	TRBD1	.	TRBJ2-1	TGTGCCAGCAGTTCCCGGGACAGGGGAAGACAGTTCTTC	CASSSRDRGRQFF
TRBV18	.	.	TRBJ1-2	TGTGCCAGCTCACCTAACGACGGAAACTATGGCTACACCTTC	CASSPNDGNYGYTF
TRBV4-3	TRBD1	.	TRBJ1-2	TGCGCCAGCAGCCAAATCCGGGACAGTGCTAACTATGGCTACACCTTC	CASSQIRDSANYGYTF
TRBV15	.	.	TRBJ2-7	TGTGCCACCAGCAAAGAGTCCTACGAGCAGTACTTC	CATSKESYEQYF
TRBV10-3	TRBD2	few	TRBJ2-3	TGTGCCACCGAAGGGACTAGTGATATGGATGATACGCAGTATTTT	CATEGTSDMDDTQYF
TRBV6-1	.	.	TRBJ2-5	TGTGCCAGCAGTGAACTGACAGGGGGAGGACTAGCAGCCGTATACCAAGAGACCCAGTACTTC	CASSELTGGGLAAVYQETQYF
TRBV9	TRBD1	.	TRBJ2-5	TGTGCCAGCAGCGCGCGACAGGGACAAGAGACCCAGTACTTC	CASSARQGQETQYF
TRBV30	.	few	TRBJ1-4	TGTGCCTGGAGTGTAGTATCAGGAACTAATGAAAAACTGTTTTTT	CAWSVVSGTNEKLFF
TRBV4-3	.	.	TRBJ1-5	TGCGCCAGCAGCCTAACCCAAAATCAGCCCCAGCATTTT	CASSLTQNQPQHF
TRBV19	TRBD2	many	TRBJ2-1	TGTGCCAGTAGTATAGAATCCCGGGAGGATGGGAATGAGCAGTTCTTC	CASSIESREDGNEQFF
TRBV28	.	.	TRBJ2-3	TGTGCCAGCAGCCCTGGAGGGGCCACAGATACGCAGTATTTT	CASSPGGATDTQYF
TRBV29-1	.	few	TRBJ2-3	TGCAGCGTTGAAGGTGTAGGGAGCACAGATACGCAGTATTTT	CSVEGVGSTDTQYF
TRBV5-1	.	few	TRBJ1-3	TGCGCCAGCAGCCGAGACAGCTCTGGAAACACCATATATTTT	CASSRDSSGNTIYF
TRBV6-4	TRBD1	few	TRBJ2-4	TGTGCCAGCAGTCAGGGGGACATTCAGTACTTC	CASSQGDIQYF
TRBV7-9	.	many	TRBJ2-7	TGTGCCGTACCAAAGGGACGAACGGCCTGGGAACAGTACTTC	CAVPKGRTAWEQYF
TRBV28	.	.	TRBJ1-2	TGTGCCAGCAGTCCGAGGGACCCGGGAGGCTATGGCTACACCTTC	CASSPRDPGGYGYTF
TRBV5-4	.	few	TRBJ1-1	TGTGCCAGCAGCCAGAAACTAAACACTGAAGCTTTCTTT	CASSQKLNTEAFF
TRBV18	.	few	TRBJ1-3	TGTGCCAGCTCACCAGACAGCGGTGGATCGAACTCTGGAAACACCATATATTTT	CASSPDSGGSNSGNTIYF
TRBV9	TRBD2	few	TRBJ2-5	TGTGCCAGCAGCCCGGGGGGAGTAAACCAAGAGACCCAGTACTTC	CASSPGGVNQETQYF
TRBV9	.	many	TRBJ2-3	TGTGCCAGCAGCTCTTATGCCGCGGGCACAGATACGCAGTATTTT	CASSSYAAGTDTQYF
TRBV29-1	.	.	TRBJ2-7	TGCAGCGTTGACAAGGACAGACCCTACGAGCAGTACTTC	CSVDKDRPYEQYF
TRBV18	.	few	TRBJ2-7	TGTGCCAGCTCAGGTTCAGGCGGGGAGTTATCCTACGAGCAGTACTTC	CASSGSGGELSYEQYF
TRBV6-1	.	few	TRBJ2-5	TGTGCCAGCAGAATAGGGGAGACCCAGTACTTC	CASRIGETQYF
TRBV7-2	TRBD1	few	TRBJ2-1	TGTGCCAGCAGCTTAGTAAAGGGACAGAACTACAATGAGCAGTTCTTC	CASSLVKGQNYNEQFF
TRBV19	.	few	TRBJ2-2	TGTGCCAGTAGTATAGATATAGGGGCCGGGGAGCTGTTTTTT	CASSIDIGAGELFF
TRBV5-6	.	many	TRBJ2-3	TGTGCCAGCAGCGGGTATACGCAGTATTTT	CASSGYTQYF
TRBV28	TRBD1	few	TRBJ1-1	TGTGCCAGCAGTTCGACAGGGGTGAACACTGAAGCTTTCTTT	CASSSTGVNTEAFF
TRBV7-2	.	.	TRBJ2-7	TGTGCCAGCAGCCTTAATCAAGAGCAGTACTTC	CASSLNQEQYF
TRBV19	TRBD2	few	TRBJ2-1	TGTGCCAGTACTGGGACTAGCGCAGGGGTCAATGAGCAGTTCTTC	CASTGTSAGVNEQFF
TRBV27	TRBD2	.	TRBJ2-7	TGTGCCAGCAGTTCCTTAAGGACTAGCTCCTACGAGCAGTACTTC	CASSSLRTSSYEQYF
TRBV6-5	.	few	TRBJ2-7	TGTGCCAGCAGTCCGAGGAGGGGGGACGAGCAGTACTTC	CASSPRRGDEQYF
TRBV6-5	.	.	TRBJ2-1	TGTGCCATCGATAAGGCAGGGTTCGGTGGCAATGAGCAGTTCTTC	CAIDKAGFGGNEQFF
TRBV7-2	TRBD2	.	TRBJ2-3	TGTGCCAGCAGCTTAGGATTGACTAGCGGGAGGGGAGATACGCAGTATTTT	CASSLGLTSGRGDTQYF
TRBV7-2	.	many	TRBJ2-1	TGTGCCAGCAGCTTCGATGGCTCCTACAATGAGCAGTTCTTC	CASSFDGSYNEQFF
TRBV7-2	.	few	TRBJ2-7	TGTGCCAGCAGCTTAGCCACCCAGCTATACGAGCAGTACTTC	CASSLATQLYEQYF
TRBV7-9	.	.	TRBJ2-1	TGTGCCAGCAGCTTAAGGCTAGCGAGCAACAATGAGCAGTTCTTC	CASSLRLASNNEQFF
TRBV15	.	.	TRBJ1-1	TGTGCCACCACTAAGGGGGGAAGAACTGAAGCTTTCTTT	CATTKGGRTEAFF
TRBV25-1	.	.	TRBJ1-1	TGTGCCAGCAGCGGCTTGGGAATGAACACTGAAGCTTTCTTT	CASSGLGMNTEAFF
TRBV7-9	.	few	TRBJ1-5	TGTGCCAGCAGCTTAGGTTTTTATCAGCCCCAGCATTTT	CASSLGFYQPQHF
TRBV6-6	TRBD1	few	TRBJ2-4	TGTGCCAGCAGCGAGCAGGGGGCTGGCATTCAGTACTTC	CASSEQGAGIQYF
TRBV25-1	.	.	TRBJ2-7	TGTGCCAGCAGTGAATATCAGACAGCCGGAACCTACGAGCAGTACTTC	CASSEYQTAGTYEQYF
TRBV11-2	TRBD2	.	TRBJ2-1	TGTGCCAGCAGCCCACTAGCGGGCGGCTACAATGAGCAGTTCTTC	CASSPLAGGYNEQFF
TRBV19	.	.	TRBJ2-3	TGTGCCAGTAACGGAGGACCACTTAGGGATACGCAGTATTTT	CASNGGPLRDTQYF